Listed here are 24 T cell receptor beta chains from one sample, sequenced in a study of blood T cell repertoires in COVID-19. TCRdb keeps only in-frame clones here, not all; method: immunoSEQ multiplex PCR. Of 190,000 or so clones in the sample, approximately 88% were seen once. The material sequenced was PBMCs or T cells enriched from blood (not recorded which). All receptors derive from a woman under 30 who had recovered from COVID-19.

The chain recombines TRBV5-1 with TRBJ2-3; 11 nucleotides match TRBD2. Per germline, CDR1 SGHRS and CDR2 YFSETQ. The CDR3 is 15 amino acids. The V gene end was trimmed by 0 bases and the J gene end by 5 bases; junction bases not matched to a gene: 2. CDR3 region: CASSLGLAGLDTQYF. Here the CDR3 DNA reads TGCGCCAGCAGCTTGGGACTAGCGGGGTTAGATACGCAGTATTTT.

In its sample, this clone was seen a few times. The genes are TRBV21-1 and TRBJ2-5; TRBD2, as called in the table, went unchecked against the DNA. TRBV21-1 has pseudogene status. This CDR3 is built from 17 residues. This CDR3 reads CASSKGGECGVLETQYF. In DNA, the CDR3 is TGTGCCAGCAGCAAAGGGGGAGAGTGCGGAGTTCTGGAGACCCAGTACTTC.

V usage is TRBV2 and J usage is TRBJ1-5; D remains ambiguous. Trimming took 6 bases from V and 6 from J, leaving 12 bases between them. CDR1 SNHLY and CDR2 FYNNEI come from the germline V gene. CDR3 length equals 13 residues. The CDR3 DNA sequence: TGTGCCAGCAGCCCGAGAGGAGGTCAGCCCCAGCATTTT. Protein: CASSPRGGQPQHF.

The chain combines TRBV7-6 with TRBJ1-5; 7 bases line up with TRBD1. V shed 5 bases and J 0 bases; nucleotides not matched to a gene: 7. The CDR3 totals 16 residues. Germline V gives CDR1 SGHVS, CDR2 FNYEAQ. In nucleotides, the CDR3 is TGTGCCAGCAGCCCCGACCAGGGGGGTAGCAATCAGCCCCAGCATTTT. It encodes CASSPDQGGSNQPQHF.

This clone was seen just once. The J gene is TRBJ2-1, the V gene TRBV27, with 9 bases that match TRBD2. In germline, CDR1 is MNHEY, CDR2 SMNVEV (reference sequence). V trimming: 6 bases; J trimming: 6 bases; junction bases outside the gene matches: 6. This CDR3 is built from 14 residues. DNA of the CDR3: TGTGCCAGCAGGACTAGCGGCGAATCCAATGAGCAGTTCTTC. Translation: CASRTSGESNEQFF.

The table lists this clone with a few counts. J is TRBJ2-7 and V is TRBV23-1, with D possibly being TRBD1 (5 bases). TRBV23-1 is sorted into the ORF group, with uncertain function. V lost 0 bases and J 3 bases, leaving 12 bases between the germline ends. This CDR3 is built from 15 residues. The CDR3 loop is CASSQSNRPLYEQYF. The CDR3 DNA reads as TGCGCCAGCAGTCAATCGAACAGGCCCCTCTACGAGCAGTACTTC.

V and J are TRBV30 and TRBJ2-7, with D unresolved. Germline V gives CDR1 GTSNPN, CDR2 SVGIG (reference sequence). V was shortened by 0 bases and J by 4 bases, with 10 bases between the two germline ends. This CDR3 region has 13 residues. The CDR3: CAWSVGQAYEQYF. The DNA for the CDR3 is TGTGCCTGGAGTGTTGGGCAGGCTTACGAGCAGTACTTC.

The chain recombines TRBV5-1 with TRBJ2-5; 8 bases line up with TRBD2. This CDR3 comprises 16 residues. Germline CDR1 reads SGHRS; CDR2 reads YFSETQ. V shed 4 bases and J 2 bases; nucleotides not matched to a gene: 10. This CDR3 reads CASSPEPRGGQETQYF. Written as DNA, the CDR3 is TGCGCCAGCAGCCCCGAACCCCGGGGGGGTCAAGAGACCCAGTACTTC.

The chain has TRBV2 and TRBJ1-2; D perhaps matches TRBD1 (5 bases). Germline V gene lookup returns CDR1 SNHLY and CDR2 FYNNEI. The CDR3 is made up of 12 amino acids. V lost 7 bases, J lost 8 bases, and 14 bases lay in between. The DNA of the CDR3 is TGTGCCAGCAAGACAGATAAAGACGGCTACACCTTC. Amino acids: CASKTDKDGYTF.

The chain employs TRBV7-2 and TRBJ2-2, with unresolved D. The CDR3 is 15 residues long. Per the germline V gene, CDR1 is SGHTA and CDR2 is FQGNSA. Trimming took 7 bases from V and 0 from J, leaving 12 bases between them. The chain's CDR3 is CASKRWAANTGELFF. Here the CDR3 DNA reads TGTGCCAGCAAAAGGTGGGCCGCGAACACCGGGGAGCTGTTTTTT.

DNA for the CDR3: TGTGCCAGCAGCGCCCAACCGGGAGGTGAAGCTTTCTTT. Translation: CASSAQPGGEAFF. This chain joins TRBV7-3 and TRBJ1-1; D not certain. Trimming pared 5 bases from V and 7 bases from J, leaving 14 bases between. CDR1 is SGHTA, CDR2 FQGTGA, per germline. The CDR3 has 13 amino acids.

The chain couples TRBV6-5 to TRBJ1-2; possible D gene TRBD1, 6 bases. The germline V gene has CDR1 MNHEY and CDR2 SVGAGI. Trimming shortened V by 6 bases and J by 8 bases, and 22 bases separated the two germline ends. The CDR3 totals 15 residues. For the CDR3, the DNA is TGTGCCAGCAGCTCCGGGGCAGGGGCTCTGATGGGCTACACCTTC. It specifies CASSSGAGALMGYTF.

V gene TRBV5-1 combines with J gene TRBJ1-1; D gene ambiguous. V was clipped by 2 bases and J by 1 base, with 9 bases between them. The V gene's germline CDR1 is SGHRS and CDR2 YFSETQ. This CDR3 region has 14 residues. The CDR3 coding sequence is TGCGCCAGCAGCTTAGTTGGCAGGAACACTGAAGCTTTCTTT. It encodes CASSLVGRNTEAFF.

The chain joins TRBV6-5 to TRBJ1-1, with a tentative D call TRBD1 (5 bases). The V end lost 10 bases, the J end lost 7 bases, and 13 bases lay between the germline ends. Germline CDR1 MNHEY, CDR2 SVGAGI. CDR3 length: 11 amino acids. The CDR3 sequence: CATLDTGEAFF. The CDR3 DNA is TGTGCCACCTTGGATACAGGTGAAGCTTTCTTT.

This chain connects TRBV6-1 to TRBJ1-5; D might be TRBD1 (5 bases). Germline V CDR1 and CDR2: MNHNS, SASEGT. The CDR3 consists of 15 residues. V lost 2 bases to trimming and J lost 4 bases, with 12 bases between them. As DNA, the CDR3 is TGTGCCAGCAGTGAACCGACAGTACTTAATCAGCCCCAGCATTTT. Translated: CASSEPTVLNQPQHF.

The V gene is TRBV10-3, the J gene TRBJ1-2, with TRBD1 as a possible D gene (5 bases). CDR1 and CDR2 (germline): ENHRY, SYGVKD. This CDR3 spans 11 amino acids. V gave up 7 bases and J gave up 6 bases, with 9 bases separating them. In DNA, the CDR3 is TGTGCCATCACTCAGGGCAATGGCTACACCTTC. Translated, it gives CAITQGNGYTF.

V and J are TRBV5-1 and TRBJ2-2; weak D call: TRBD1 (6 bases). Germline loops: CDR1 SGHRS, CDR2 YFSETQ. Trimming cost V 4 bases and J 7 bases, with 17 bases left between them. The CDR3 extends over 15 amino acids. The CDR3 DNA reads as TGCGCCAGCAGCGACACCGGGACACCCAACGGGGAGCTGTTTTTT. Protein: CASSDTGTPNGELFF.

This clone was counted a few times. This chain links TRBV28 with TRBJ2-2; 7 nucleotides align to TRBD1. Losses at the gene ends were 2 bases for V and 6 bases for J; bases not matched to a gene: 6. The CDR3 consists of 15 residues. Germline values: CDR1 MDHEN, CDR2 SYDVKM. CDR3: CASSLGGQGAGELFF. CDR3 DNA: TGTGCCAGCAGTTTAGGCGGGCAGGGGGCCGGGGAGCTGTTTTTT.

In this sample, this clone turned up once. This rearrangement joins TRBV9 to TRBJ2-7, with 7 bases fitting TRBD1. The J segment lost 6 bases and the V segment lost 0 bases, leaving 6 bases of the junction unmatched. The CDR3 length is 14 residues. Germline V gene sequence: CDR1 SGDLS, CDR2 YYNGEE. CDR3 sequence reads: CASSVGGTASEQYF. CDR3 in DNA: TGTGCCAGCAGCGTAGGGGGGACAGCCTCCGAGCAGTACTTC.

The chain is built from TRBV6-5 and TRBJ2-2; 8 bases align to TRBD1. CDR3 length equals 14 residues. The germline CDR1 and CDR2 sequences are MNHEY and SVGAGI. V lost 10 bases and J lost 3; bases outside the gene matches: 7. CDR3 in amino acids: CATQRTGYTGELFF. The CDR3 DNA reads TGTGCCACCCAACGGACAGGGTACACCGGGGAGCTGTTTTTT.

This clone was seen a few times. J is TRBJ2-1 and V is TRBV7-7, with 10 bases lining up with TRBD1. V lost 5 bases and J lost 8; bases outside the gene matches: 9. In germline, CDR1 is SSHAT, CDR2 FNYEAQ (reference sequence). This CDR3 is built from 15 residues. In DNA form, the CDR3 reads TGTGCCAGCAGCGCAGGGACAGGGGCGAGGGATGAGCAGTTCTTC. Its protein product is CASSAGTGARDEQFF.

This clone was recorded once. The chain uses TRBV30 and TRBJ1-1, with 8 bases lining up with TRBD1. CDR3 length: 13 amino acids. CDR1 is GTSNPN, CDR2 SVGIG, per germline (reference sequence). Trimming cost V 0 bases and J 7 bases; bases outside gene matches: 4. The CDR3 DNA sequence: TGTGCCTGGAGTGTTGGGACAGGAGGTGAAGCTTTCTTT. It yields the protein CAWSVGTGGEAFF.

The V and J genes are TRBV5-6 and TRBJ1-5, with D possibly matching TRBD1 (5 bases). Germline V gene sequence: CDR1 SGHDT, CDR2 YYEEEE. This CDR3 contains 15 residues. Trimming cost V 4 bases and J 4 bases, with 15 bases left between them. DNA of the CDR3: TGTGCCAGCAGCCGGGACGGGGGAACGAATCAGCCCCAGCATTTT. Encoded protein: CASSRDGGTNQPQHF.

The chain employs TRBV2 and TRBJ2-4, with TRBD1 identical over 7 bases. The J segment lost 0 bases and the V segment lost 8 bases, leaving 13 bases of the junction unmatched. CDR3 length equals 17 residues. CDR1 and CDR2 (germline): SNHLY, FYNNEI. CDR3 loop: CASDRDRRDLAKNIQYF. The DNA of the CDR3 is TGTGCCAGCGACCGGGACAGAAGAGACCTAGCCAAAAACATTCAGTACTTC.